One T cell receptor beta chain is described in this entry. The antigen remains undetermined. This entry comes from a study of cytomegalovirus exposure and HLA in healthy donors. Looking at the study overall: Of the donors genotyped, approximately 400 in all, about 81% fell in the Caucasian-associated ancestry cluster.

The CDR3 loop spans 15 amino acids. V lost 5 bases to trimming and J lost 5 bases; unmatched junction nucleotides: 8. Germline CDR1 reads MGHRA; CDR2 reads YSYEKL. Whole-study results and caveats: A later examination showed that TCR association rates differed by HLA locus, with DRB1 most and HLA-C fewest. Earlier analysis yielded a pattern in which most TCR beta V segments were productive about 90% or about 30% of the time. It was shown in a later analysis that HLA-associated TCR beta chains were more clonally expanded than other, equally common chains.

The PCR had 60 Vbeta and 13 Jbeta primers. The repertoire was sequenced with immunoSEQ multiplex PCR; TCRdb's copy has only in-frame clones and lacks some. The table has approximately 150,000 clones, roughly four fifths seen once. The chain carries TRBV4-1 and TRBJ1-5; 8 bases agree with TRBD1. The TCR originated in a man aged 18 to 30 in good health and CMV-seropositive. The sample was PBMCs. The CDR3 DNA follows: TGCGCCAGCAGCTCGTCCGACAGGGGTGATCAGCCCCAGCATTTT. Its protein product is CASSSSDRGDQPQHF.